Shown below are 29 T cell receptor beta chains from a single sample sequenced in a study of cytomegalovirus exposure and HLA in healthy donors. The assay was immunoSEQ multiplex PCR, and TCRdb's table has in-frame clones only and misses some. In the table there are roughly 240,000 clones, about 87% of which are singletons. The sample was PBMCs. The source of these receptors is a man younger than 30 in good health and CMV-seronegative.

The chain has TRBV5-1 and TRBJ2-2, with 7 bases lining up with TRBD1. This CDR3 spans 15 amino acids. Trimming took 4 bases from V and 6 from J; bases not matched to a gene: 9. Germline V CDR1 and CDR2: SGHRS, YFSETQ. CDR3 coding DNA: TGCGCCAGCAGCACCAACAGGGGTAATTCCGGGGAGCTGTTTTTT. Its translation: CASSTNRGNSGELFF.

This chain joins TRBV28 and TRBJ2-7; 7 bases match TRBD2. Germline CDR1 is MDHEN and CDR2 is SYDVKM. V lost 6 bases and J lost 2; bases outside the gene matches: 4. The CDR3 covers 13 residues. CDR3 protein: CASRGGPTYEQYF. In DNA form, the CDR3 reads TGTGCCAGCAGGGGAGGGCCGACCTACGAGCAGTACTTC.

The sample holds one count of this clone. The chain links TRBV7-9 to TRBJ2-7; D might be TRBD1 (6 bases). The germline gives CDR1 SEHNR, CDR2 FQNEAQ (reference sequence). Trimming shortened V by 5 bases and J by 3 bases, and 11 bases separated the two germline ends. The CDR3 runs to 13 residues. CDR3 DNA sequence: TGTGCCAGCAGCCAAAACAGGGACTACGAGCAGTACTTC. Its translation: CASSQNRDYEQYF. Combining the CDR3 with reference TRBV7-9 and TRBJ2-7 gives the whole variable domain DTGVSQNPRHKITKRGQNVTFRCDPISEHNRLYWYRQTLGQGPEFLTYFQNEAQLEKSRLLSDRFSAERPKGSFSTLEIQRTEQGDSAMYLCASSQNRDYEQYFGPGTRLTVT.

The rearrangement uses TRBV2 and TRBJ1-2; TRBD1 matches at 8 bases. The length of the CDR3 is 12 residues. Germline trimming cut 7 bases from V and 7 bases from J; bases unmatched to any gene: 5. The germline V gene encodes CDR1 SNHLY and CDR2 FYNNEI. CDR3 loop: CASNGQGSGYTF. CDR3 nucleotides: TGTGCCAGCAATGGACAGGGTAGTGGCTACACCTTC.

The V and J genes are TRBV5-1 and TRBJ2-7; possible D gene TRBD1, 6 bases. CDR3 length equals 14 residues. V was shortened by 0 bases and J by 4 bases, with 11 bases between the two germline ends. From germline, CDR1 is SGHRS and CDR2 YFSETQ. The CDR3 here is CASSLGQDIYEQYF. CDR3 DNA: TGCGCCAGCAGCTTGGGACAGGACATATACGAGCAGTACTTC.

The V gene is TRBV29-1, the J gene TRBJ2-7; TRBD2 agrees at 10 bases. The CDR3 spans 14 residues. The germline V gene has CDR1 SQVTM and CDR2 ANQGSEA. V gave up 7 bases and J gave up 0 bases; unmatched junction bases: 6. CDR3 DNA: TGCAGCGGTAAACTAGCGGGGCCCTCCTACGAGCAGTACTTC. This encodes CSGKLAGPSYEQYF.

J is TRBJ1-5 and V is TRBV9; 9 bases are a match to TRBD1. V shed 3 bases and J 5 bases; nucleotides not matched to a gene: 6. In germline, CDR1 is SGDLS, CDR2 YYNGEE. This CDR3 has 15 residues. The CDR3 protein is CASSAWGQGDQPQHF. CDR3 DNA sequence: TGTGCCAGCAGCGCCTGGGGACAGGGAGATCAGCCCCAGCATTTT.

This rearrangement joins TRBV29-1 to TRBJ2-3; 8 nucleotides line up with TRBD2. The germline V gene encodes CDR1 SQVTM and CDR2 ANQGSEA. The junction had 5 bases not matched to a gene; V was cut back by 5 bases and J by 4 bases. The CDR3 totals 13 residues. The CDR3 protein is CSVRAGGPDTQYF. CDR3 bases: TGCAGCGTTCGTGCGGGAGGCCCAGATACGCAGTATTTT.

The chain joins TRBV27 to TRBJ2-5, with 9 nucleotides matching TRBD1. V was clipped by 0 bases and J by 5 bases; unmatched bases: 7. The CDR3 has 16 residues. Germline assignment: CDR1 MNHEY and CDR2 SMNVEV (reference sequence). The DNA of the CDR3 is TGTGCCAGCAGTTTATCGAAACAGGGGGCTCGGGAGACCCAGTACTTC. Protein: CASSLSKQGARETQYF.

This rearrangement joins TRBV27 to TRBJ1-2, with D possibly being TRBD1 (6 bases). The V and J ends lost 2 bases and 5 bases respectively, with 9 bases between them. Germline-derived CDR1 and CDR2 are MNHEY and SMNVEV (reference sequence). This CDR3 contains 13 residues. CDR3 in amino acids: CASSLHREYGYTF. In DNA, the CDR3 is TGTGCCAGCAGTTTACACAGGGAATATGGCTACACCTTC.

The V call is TRBV12-1, the J call TRBJ1-2; the tabulated D call, TRBD1, remains unverified against the DNA. TRBV12-1 is labeled a pseudogene. The CDR3 consists of 12 residues. CDR3 bases: TGTGCCAGCAGCTTAAGACATTATGGCTACACCTTC. As protein: CASSLRHYGYTF.

In this sample, this clone turned up once. This chain connects TRBV5-4 to TRBJ2-4; possibly TRBD2 for D (5 bases). The CDR3 sequence is 14 residues long. The V gene lost 2 bases and the J gene lost 6 bases, with 12 bases spanning the gap. The germline V gene encodes CDR1 SGHNT and CDR2 YYREEE (reference sequence). Here the CDR3 reads CASSFGESRNIQYF. CDR3 nucleotide sequence: TGTGCCAGCAGCTTCGGGGAGTCGAGAAACATTCAGTACTTC.

V usage is TRBV29-1 and J usage is TRBJ2-7, with 9 bases that match TRBD1. The ends lost 3 bases at V and 5 bases at J; junction bases unmatched: 5. CDR1 is SQVTM, CDR2 ANQGSEA, per germline. The CDR3 totals 13 residues. Here the CDR3 reads CSVETGGVDEQYF. The CDR3 DNA sequence: TGCAGCGTTGAGACAGGGGGTGTCGACGAGCAGTACTTC.

This chain joins TRBV4-1 and TRBJ2-7; possible D gene TRBD1, 5 bases. In germline, CDR1 is MGHRA, CDR2 YSYEKL. The germline V and J ends were trimmed by 2 bases and 2 bases, with 7 bases remaining between them. The CDR3 is made up of 13 amino acids. CDR3 DNA: TGCGCCAGCAGCCAAAGGACAACCTACGAGCAGTACTTC. Translating it yields CASSQRTTYEQYF.

The chain employs TRBV4-1 and TRBJ2-7; 9 nucleotides align to TRBD1. The V segment lost 6 bases and the J segment 3 bases; nucleotides outside the gene matches: 9. This CDR3 region has 15 residues. Germline V lookup: CDR1 MGHRA, CDR2 YSYEKL. The CDR3 protein is CASREQQGAGYEQYF. The CDR3 DNA sequence: TGCGCCAGCAGGGAACAACAGGGGGCAGGCTACGAGCAGTACTTC.

The chain combines TRBV15 with TRBJ2-7; 7 bases align to TRBD2. Unmatched junction bases numbered 3, after V lost 6 bases and J lost 1 base. Per the germline V gene, CDR1 is LNHNV and CDR2 is YYDKDF (reference sequence). The CDR3 totals 13 residues. The CDR3 loop is CATRVGGSYEQYF. In nucleotides, the CDR3 is TGTGCCACCAGGGTGGGAGGGTCCTACGAGCAGTACTTC.

The genes are TRBV25-1 and TRBJ1-4, with D possibly being TRBD1 (6 bases). The CDR3 totals 14 residues. CDR1 MGHDK and CDR2 SYGVNS come from the germline V gene. V lost 7 bases and J lost 8, with 17 bases in between. Here the CDR3 reads CASMSRGISEKLFF. The CDR3 coding sequence is TGTGCCAGCATGTCCAGGGGAATTTCGGAAAAACTGTTTTTT. The variable domain in full, with the rest retrieved from reference TRBV25-1 and TRBJ1-4, is EADIYQTPRYLVIGTGKKITLECSQTMGHDKMYWYQQDPGMELHLIHYSYGVNSTEKGDLSSESTVSRIRTEHFPLTLESARPSHTSQYLCASMSRGISEKLFFGSGTQLSVL.

The V gene is TRBV7-6, the J gene TRBJ2-1; 8 nucleotides align to TRBD2. The CDR3 is made up of 16 amino acids. The junction had 9 bases not matched to a gene; V was cut back by 1 base and J by 7 bases. Per germline, CDR1 SGHVS and CDR2 FNYEAQ. The CDR3 bases are TGTGCCAGCAGCTTAGTCGAAGCGGGGGTAGGGAATGAGCAGTTCTTC. Amino acid sequence: CASSLVEAGVGNEQFF.

This sequence joins TRBV4-3 and TRBJ1-6; 7 bases match TRBD1. This CDR3 has 14 amino acids. V dropped 0 bases and J dropped 15; count of bases not matched to a gene: 8. Germline assignment: CDR1 LGHNA and CDR2 YSLEER. Written as DNA, the CDR3 is TGCGCCAGCAGCCAAGATTCGACAGGGACAATCCTCCACTTT. Protein: CASSQDSTGTILHF.

This chain connects TRBV5-1 to TRBJ2-2; 7 nucleotides agree with TRBD1. The junction had 4 bases not matched to a gene; V was cut back by 2 bases and J by 3 bases. This CDR3 has 15 residues. Germline assignment: CDR1 SGHRS and CDR2 YFSETQ. The CDR3 region is CASSFRDSDTGELFF. DNA of the CDR3: TGCGCCAGCAGCTTTCGGGACAGCGACACCGGGGAGCTGTTTTTT.

The chain uses TRBV28 and TRBJ2-7, with D possibly TRBD1 on 5 matching bases. Trimming took off 6 bases at V and 4 bases at J, with 22 bases between the two ends. CDR1 is MDHEN, CDR2 SYDVKM, per germline. This CDR3 region has 16 residues. CDR3: CASSPVSAGASYEQYF. The CDR3 DNA is TGTGCCAGCAGCCCCGTCTCAGCTGGGGCAAGTTACGAGCAGTACTTC.

The chain carries TRBV11-2 and TRBJ2-7, with 10 bases matching TRBD2. V lost 1 base to trimming and J lost 4 bases; unmatched junction nucleotides: 7. CDR1 is SGHAT, CDR2 FQNNGV, per germline. This CDR3 has 16 residues. This CDR3 is CASSLVFSGGNYEQYF. In nucleotides, the CDR3 is TGTGCCAGCAGCTTAGTATTTAGCGGGGGGAATTACGAGCAGTACTTC.

The J gene is TRBJ2-2, the V gene TRBV5-1; tentative D call: TRBD2 (5 bases). Germline CDR1 SGHRS, CDR2 YFSETQ. V was trimmed by 6 bases and J by 5 bases, leaving 17 bases between them. The CDR3 extends over 15 amino acids. The CDR3 reads CASIRTAGGTGELFF. The CDR3 DNA follows: TGCGCCAGCATCCGGACCGCGGGCGGAACCGGGGAGCTGTTTTTT.

The chain combines TRBV4-2 with TRBJ2-7, with TRBD1 matching 9 bases. The ends lost 1 base at V and 2 bases at J; junction bases unmatched: 9. This CDR3 comprises 17 residues. The germline V gene encodes CDR1 LGHNA and CDR2 YNFKEQ. CDR3 sequence reads: CASSQGLIGQGTYEQYF. The CDR3 nucleotides read TGTGCCAGCAGCCAAGGGCTAATTGGACAGGGGACCTACGAGCAGTACTTC.

This rearrangement joins TRBV4-2 to TRBJ1-2; D not certain. Trimming stripped 0 bases from V and 7 bases from J, with 3 bases between. There are 11 residues in the CDR3. Germline V gene sequence: CDR1 LGHNA, CDR2 YNFKEQ. CDR3 DNA sequence: TGTGCCAGCAGCCAAGATCTTGGCTACACCTTC. It encodes CASSQDLGYTF.

For the CDR3, the DNA is TGCGCCAGCAGCTCCAGTATGACAGGGCCCTACAATGAGCAGTTCTTC. Translation gives CASSSSMTGPYNEQFF. The V and J genes are TRBV5-1 and TRBJ2-1, with 7 bases identical to TRBD1. Germline CDR1 SGHRS, CDR2 YFSETQ. The CDR3 totals 16 residues. J lost 2 bases, V lost 3 bases, and 8 bases had no gene match.

The rearrangement links TRBV28 to TRBJ2-1; 15 nucleotides match TRBD2. V lost 9 bases and J lost 11; bases outside the gene matches: 5. The CDR3 contains 13 residues. Germline values: CDR1 MDHEN, CDR2 SYDVKM. The CDR3 DNA reads as TGTGCCAGTACCGGGACTAGCGGGAGGAAGCAGTTCTTC. This sequence encodes CASTGTSGRKQFF.

The CDR3 loop is CASSLGLDEQFF. CDR3 DNA sequence: TGTGCCAGCAGCCTCGGACTAGATGAGCAGTTCTTC. This chain joins TRBV5-6 and TRBJ2-1; TRBD2 aligns across 7 bases. The CDR3 has 12 amino acids. The ends lost 4 bases at V and 8 bases at J; junction bases unmatched: 3. The germline CDR1 and CDR2 sequences are SGHDT and YYEEEE.

The chain carries TRBV7-8 and TRBJ2-2; the match to TRBD2 covers 12 bases. Germline V lookup: CDR1 SGHVS, CDR2 FQNEAQ. The CDR3 loop spans 17 amino acids. Losses at the gene ends were 5 bases for V and 5 bases for J; bases not matched to a gene: 9. The CDR3 loop is CASSTTSGRYLTGELFF. In nucleotides, the CDR3 is TGTGCCAGCAGCACGACTAGCGGGAGATATCTTACCGGGGAGCTGTTTTTT.